This T cell receptor beta chain derives from a study of OX40 agonist ivuxolimab in advanced cancers. Profiled with immunoSEQ multiplex PCR; TCRdb holds only in-frame clones, not every one. The sample carries 60,000 to 80,000 clones, 70% to 85% recorded once. This clone was detected a few times. Its cognate antigen is unknown. Study-level findings and limits: Fewer expanded clones were found on average in CD4+ than in CD8+ T cells.

Deletions cut 5 bases from V and 6 bases from J, with 16 bases between. The CDR3 extends over 14 amino acids. CDR1 SGHRS and CDR2 YFSETQ come from the germline V gene. The TCR comes from an adult with an advanced solid tumor such as melanoma, head and neck, liver or kidney cancer. The rearrangement links TRBV5-1 to TRBJ2-3; D is uncertain. Sequences were derived from CD4+ or CD8+ T cells sorted from blood, sampled in a trial of the OX40 agonist ivuxolimab. CDR3 residues: CASSSPTVGDTQYF. CDR3 in DNA: TGCGCCAGCAGTTCACCGACCGTGGGTGATACGCAGTATTTT.